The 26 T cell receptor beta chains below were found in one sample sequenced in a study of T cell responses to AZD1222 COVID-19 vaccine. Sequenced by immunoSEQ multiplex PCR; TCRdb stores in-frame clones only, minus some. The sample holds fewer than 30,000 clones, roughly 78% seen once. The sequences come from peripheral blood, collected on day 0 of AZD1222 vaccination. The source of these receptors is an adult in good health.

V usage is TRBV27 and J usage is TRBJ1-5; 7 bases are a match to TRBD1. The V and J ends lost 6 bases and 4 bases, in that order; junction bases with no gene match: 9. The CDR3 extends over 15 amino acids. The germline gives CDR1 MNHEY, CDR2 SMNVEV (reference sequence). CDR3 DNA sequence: TGTGCCAGCAGACCGACAGGGCTTTCTAATCAGCCCCAGCATTTT. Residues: CASRPTGLSNQPQHF.

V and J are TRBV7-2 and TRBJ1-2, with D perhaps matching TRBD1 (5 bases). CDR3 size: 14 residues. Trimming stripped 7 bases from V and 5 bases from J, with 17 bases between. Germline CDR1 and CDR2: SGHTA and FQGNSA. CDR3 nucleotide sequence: TGTGCCAGCATCCCCCATCGGGGGTCGTATGGCTACACCTTC. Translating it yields CASIPHRGSYGYTF.

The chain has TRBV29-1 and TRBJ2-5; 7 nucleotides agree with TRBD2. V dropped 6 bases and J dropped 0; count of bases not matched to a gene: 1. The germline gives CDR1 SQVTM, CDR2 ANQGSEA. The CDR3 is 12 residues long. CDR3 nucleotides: TGCAGCGTCGGACTAGACCAAGAGACCCAGTACTTC. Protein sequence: CSVGLDQETQYF.

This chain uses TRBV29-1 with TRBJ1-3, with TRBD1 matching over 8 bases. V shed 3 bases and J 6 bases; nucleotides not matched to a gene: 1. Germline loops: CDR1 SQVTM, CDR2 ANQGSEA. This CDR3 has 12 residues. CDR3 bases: TGCAGCGTTGAGCAGGGGGCAAACACCATATATTTT. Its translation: CSVEQGANTIYF.

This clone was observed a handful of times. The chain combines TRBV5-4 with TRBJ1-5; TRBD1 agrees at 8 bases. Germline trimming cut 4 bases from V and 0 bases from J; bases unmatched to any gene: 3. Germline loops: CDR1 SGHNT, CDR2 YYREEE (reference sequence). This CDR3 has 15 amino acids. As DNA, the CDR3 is TGTGCCAGCAGCCCGGACAGGGATAGCAATCAGCCCCAGCATTTT. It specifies CASSPDRDSNQPQHF.

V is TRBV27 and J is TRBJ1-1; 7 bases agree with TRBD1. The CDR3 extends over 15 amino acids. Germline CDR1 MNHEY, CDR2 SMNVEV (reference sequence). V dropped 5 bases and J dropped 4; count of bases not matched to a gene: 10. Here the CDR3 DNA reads TGTGCCAGCAGTCTAACCAGGGGGACCGTCACTGAAGCTTTCTTT. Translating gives CASSLTRGTVTEAFF.

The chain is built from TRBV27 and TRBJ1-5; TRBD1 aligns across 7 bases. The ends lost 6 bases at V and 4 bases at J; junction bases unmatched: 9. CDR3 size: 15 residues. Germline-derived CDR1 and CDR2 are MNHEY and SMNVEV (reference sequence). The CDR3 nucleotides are TGTGCCAGCAGGCCCTCACAGGGGCGTAATCAGCCCCAGCATTTT. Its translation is CASRPSQGRNQPQHF.

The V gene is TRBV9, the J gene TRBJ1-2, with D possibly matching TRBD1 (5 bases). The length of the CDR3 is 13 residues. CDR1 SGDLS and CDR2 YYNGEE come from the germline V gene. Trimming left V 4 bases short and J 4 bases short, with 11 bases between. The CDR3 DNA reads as TGTGCCAGCAGCCCGTCGGGACTCTATGGCTACACCTTC. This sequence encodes CASSPSGLYGYTF.

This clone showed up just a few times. The CDR3 coding sequence is TGTGCCAGCGGACGTGGGGGGCATCAGCCCCAGCATTTT. Its protein product is CASGRGGHQPQHF. This rearrangement joins TRBV12-3 or TRBV12-4 to TRBJ1-5; D is possibly TRBD1 (6 bases). The CDR3 sequence is 13 residues long. Trimming took 8 bases from V and 5 from J, leaving 13 bases between them.

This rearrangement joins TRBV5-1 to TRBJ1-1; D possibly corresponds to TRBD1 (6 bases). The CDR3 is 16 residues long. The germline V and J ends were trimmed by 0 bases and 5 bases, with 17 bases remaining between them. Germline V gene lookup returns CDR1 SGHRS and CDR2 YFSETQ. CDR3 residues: CASSLDPGAPGTEAFF. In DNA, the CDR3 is TGCGCCAGCAGCTTGGATCCGGGGGCTCCCGGAACTGAAGCTTTCTTT.

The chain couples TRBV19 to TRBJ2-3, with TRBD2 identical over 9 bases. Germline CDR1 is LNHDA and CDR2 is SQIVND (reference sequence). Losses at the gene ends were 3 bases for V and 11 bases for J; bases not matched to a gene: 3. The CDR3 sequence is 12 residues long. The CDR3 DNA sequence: TGTGCCAGTAGTATTGGACTAGCGAGGCAGTATTTT. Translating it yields CASSIGLARQYF.

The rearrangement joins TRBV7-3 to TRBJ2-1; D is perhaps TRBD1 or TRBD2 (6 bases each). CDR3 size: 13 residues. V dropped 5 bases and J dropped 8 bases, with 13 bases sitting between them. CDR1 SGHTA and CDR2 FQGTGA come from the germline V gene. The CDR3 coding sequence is TGTGCCAGCAGCCCTGGGGGGCGTTATGAGCAGTTCTTC. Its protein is CASSPGGRYEQFF.

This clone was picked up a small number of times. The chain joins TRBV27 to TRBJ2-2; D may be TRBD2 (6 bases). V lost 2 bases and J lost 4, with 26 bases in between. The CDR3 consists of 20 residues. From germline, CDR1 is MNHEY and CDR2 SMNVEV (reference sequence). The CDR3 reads CASSLDSPQGGLLSTGELFF. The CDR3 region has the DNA TGTGCCAGCAGTTTAGATTCTCCCCAGGGAGGTCTTTTGAGCACCGGGGAGCTGTTTTTT.

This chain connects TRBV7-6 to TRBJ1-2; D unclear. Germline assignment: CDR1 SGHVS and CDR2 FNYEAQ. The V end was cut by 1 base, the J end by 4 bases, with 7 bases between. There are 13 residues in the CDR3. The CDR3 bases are TGTGCCAGCAGCTTAGGCCAGAGCTATGGCTACACCTTC. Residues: CASSLGQSYGYTF. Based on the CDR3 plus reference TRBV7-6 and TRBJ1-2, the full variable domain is GAGVSQSPRYKVTKRGQDVALRCDPISGHVSLYWYRQALGQGPEFLTYFNYEAQQDKSGLPNDRFSAERPEGSISTLTIQRTEQRDSAMYRCASSLGQSYGYTFGSGTRLTVV.

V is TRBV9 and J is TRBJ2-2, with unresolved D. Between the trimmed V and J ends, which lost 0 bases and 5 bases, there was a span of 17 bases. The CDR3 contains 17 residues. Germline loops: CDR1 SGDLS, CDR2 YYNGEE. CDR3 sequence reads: CASSVGLGPGRTGELFF. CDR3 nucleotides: TGTGCCAGCAGCGTAGGTTTAGGGCCTGGGCGGACCGGGGAGCTGTTTTTT.

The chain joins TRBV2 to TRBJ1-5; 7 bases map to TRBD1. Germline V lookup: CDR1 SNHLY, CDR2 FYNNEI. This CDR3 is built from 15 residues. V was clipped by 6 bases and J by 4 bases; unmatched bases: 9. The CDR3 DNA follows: TGTGCCAGCAGAAGGTTTTTGGGACAGAATCAGCCCCAGCATTTT. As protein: CASRRFLGQNQPQHF.

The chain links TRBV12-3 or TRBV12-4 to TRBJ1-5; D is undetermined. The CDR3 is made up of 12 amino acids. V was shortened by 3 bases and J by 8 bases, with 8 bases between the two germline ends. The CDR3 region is CASSFRGEPQHF. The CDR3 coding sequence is TGTGCCAGCAGTTTCCGAGGAGAGCCCCAGCATTTT.

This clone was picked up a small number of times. CDR3 loop: CASSSLAGSTEAFF. The CDR3 DNA reads TGTGCCAGTAGTTCTTTGGCAGGGTCCACTGAAGCTTTCTTT. This chain uses TRBV19 with TRBJ1-1, with D possibly matching TRBD1 (5 bases). This CDR3 contains 14 residues. The V gene lost 5 bases and the J gene lost 4 bases, with 14 bases spanning the gap. Germline V lookup: CDR1 LNHDA, CDR2 SQIVND (reference sequence).

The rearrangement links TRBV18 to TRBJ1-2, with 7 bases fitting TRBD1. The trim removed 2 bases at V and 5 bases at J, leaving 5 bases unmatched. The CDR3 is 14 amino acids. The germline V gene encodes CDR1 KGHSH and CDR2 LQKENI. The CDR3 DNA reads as TGTGCCAGCTCACCAGAGACAGGGTGGTATGGCTACACCTTC. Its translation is CASSPETGWYGYTF.

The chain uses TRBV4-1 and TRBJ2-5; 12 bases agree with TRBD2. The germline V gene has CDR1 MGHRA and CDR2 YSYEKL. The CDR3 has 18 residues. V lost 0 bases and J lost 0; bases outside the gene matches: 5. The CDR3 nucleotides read TGCGCCAGCAGCCAAGAGGTACTAGCGGGGGGTTACCAAGAGACCCAGTACTTC. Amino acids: CASSQEVLAGGYQETQYF.

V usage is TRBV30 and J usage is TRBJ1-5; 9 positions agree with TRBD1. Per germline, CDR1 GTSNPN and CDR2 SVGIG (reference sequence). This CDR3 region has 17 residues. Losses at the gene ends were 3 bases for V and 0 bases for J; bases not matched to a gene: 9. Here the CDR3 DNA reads TGTGCCTGGAGCTCCGGGACAGGGTCCTATAGCAATCAGCCCCAGCATTTT. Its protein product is CAWSSGTGSYSNQPQHF.

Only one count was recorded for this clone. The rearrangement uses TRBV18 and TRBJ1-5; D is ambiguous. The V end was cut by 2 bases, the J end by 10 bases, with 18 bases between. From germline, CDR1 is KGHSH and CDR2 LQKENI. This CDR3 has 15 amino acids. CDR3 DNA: TGTGCCAGCTCACCAAAGGAGTGGGGTATAGAACCCCAGCATTTT. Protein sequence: CASSPKEWGIEPQHF.

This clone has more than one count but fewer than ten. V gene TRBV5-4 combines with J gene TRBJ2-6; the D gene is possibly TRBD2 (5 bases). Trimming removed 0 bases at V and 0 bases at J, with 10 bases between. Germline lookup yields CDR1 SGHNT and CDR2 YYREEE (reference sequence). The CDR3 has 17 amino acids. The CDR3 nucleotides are TGTGCCAGCAGCTTGGACAGACTATTCTCTGGGGCCAACGTCCTGACTTTC. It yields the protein CASSLDRLFSGANVLTF.

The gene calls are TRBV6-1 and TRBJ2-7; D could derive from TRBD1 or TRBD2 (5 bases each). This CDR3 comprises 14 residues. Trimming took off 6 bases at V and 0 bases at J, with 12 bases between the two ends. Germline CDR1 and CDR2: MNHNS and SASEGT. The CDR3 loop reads CASRTGRNSYEQYF. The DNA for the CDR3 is TGTGCCAGCAGGACGGGACGGAACTCCTACGAGCAGTACTTC.

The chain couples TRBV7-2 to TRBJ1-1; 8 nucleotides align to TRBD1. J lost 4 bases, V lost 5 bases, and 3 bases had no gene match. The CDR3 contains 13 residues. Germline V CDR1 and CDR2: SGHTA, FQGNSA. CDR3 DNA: TGTGCCAGCAGCCTTGGACAGGGCACTGAAGCTTTCTTT. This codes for CASSLGQGTEAFF. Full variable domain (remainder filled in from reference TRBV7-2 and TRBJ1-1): GAGVSQSPSNKVTEKGKDVELRCDPISGHTALYWYRQSLGQGLEFLIYFQGNSAPDKSGLPSDRFSAERTGGSVSTLTIQRTQQEDSAVYLCASSLGQGTEAFFGQGTRLTVV.

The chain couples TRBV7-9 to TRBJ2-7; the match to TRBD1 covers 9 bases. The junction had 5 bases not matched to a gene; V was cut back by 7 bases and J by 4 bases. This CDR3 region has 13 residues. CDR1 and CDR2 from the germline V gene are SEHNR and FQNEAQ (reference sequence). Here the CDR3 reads CASTRQGVYEQYF. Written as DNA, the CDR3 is TGTGCCAGCACGCGACAGGGGGTGTACGAGCAGTACTTC.